Listed below are T cell receptor beta chains from one sample, sequenced in a study of blood T cell repertoires in COVID-19. The data were produced by immunoSEQ multiplex PCR, yet TCRdb's version contains in-frame clones alone and is incomplete. This sample has around 56,000 clones, with around 87% found just once. Input material: peripheral blood. All receptors derive from a man aged 55 to 70 with active or convalescent COVID-19. The CDR3 runs from the conserved cysteine through the conserved F or W. The D gene is left open where the match is weak. Size is stated for part of the rows, as once, few or many counts, or as a class when the clone is expanded.

j_gene | d_gene | v_gene | abundance | CDR3nt | CDR3aa
TRBJ2-1 | TRBD1 | TRBV12-5 | NA | TGTGCTAGTGGTTTGGCCCAGGGGGCCTCCTACAATGAGCAGTTCTTC | CASGLAQGASYNEQFF
TRBJ1-6 | NA | TRBV5-8 | NA | TGTGCCAGCAGCTTGATGGACACCTCCTATAATTCACCCCTCCACTTT | CASSLMDTSYNSPLHF
TRBJ2-7 | TRBD1 | TRBV29-1 | NA | TGCAGCGTTGGGAACCGGGACAGGGGGCATGAGCAGTACTTC | CSVGNRDRGHEQYF
TRBJ2-3 | TRBD2 | TRBV19 | few | TGTGCCAGTAGTATACGGGGACTAGCGGGAGGCCAGCCCATCACAGATACGCAGTATTTT | CASSIRGLAGGQPITDTQYF
TRBJ1-6 | NA | TRBV9 | NA | TGTGCCAGCAGCGTAGCCAGGCTTAATTCACCCCTCCACTTT | CASSVARLNSPLHF
TRBJ1-2 | TRBD1 | TRBV6-5 | NA | TGTGCCAGCAGTTACTCGTCGGACAGGGGGCAGGGCTACACCTTC | CASSYSSDRGQGYTF
TRBJ2-1 | TRBD1 | TRBV28 | NA | TGTGCCAGCAGGTACCCCGGGACAGGGGGCAATGAGCAGTTCTTC | CASRYPGTGGNEQFF
TRBJ2-7 | TRBD1 | TRBV7-2 | NA | TGTGCCAGCAGCTTAGGACAGGGTCGCTCCTACGAGCAGTACTTC | CASSLGQGRSYEQYF
TRBJ1-1 | TRBD1 | TRBV7-2 | NA | TGTGCCAGCAGCGCGCGGGACAGGAACACTGAAGCTTTCTTT | CASSARDRNTEAFF
TRBJ1-5 | TRBD1 | TRBV24-1 | NA | TGTGCCACCTCACCCAGACAGGGGGCCTATCGTGGCAATCAGCCCCAGCATTTT | CATSPRQGAYRGNQPQHF
TRBJ1-5 | NA | TRBV12-3/TRBV12-4 | NA | TGTGCCAGCAGTTTAGGGGACTTAAGGCCCCAGCATTTT | CASSLGDLRPQHF
TRBJ2-1 | NA | TRBV5-4 | NA | TGTGCCAGCAGCGGCTCTGGACATTACAATGAGCAGTTCTTC | CASSGSGHYNEQFF
TRBJ2-1 | NA | TRBV5-1 | NA | TGCGCCAGCAGCTTGGGAGAGTTCTCGAGACAAAACAATGAGCAGTTCTTC | CASSLGEFSRQNNEQFF
TRBJ1-4 | NA | TRBV29-1 | NA | TGCAGCGCTAGGAAGGGGTCGGGCACTAATGAAAAACTGTTTTTT | CSARKGSGTNEKLFF
TRBJ1-1 | NA | TRBV18 | NA | TGTGCCAGCTCACCATGGGGGGGTAACACTGAAGCTTTCTTT | CASSPWGGNTEAFF
TRBJ1-1 | NA | TRBV29-1 | NA | TGCAGCGTTATAGTTCGGGAGGGACATGAAGCTTTCTTT | CSVIVREGHEAFF
TRBJ2-1 | NA | TRBV7-2 | once | TGTGCCAGCAGCACAATGTGGGGCAACTACAATGAGCAGTTCTTC | CASSTMWGNYNEQFF
TRBJ1-6 | NA | TRBV11-2 | NA | TGTGCCAGCAGCTTTCAGTCAGTTAATAATTCACCCCTCCACTTT | CASSFQSVNNSPLHF
TRBJ2-2 | NA | TRBV5-5 | NA | TGTGCCAGCAGCTTGGTAGCCACAGGCTCCTCCGGGGAGCTGTTTTTT | CASSLVATGSSGELFF
TRBJ1-1 | NA | TRBV28 | NA | TGTGCCAGCCTCCGACAGGAGAACACTGAAGCTTTCTTT | CASLRQENTEAFF
TRBJ2-1 | NA | TRBV5-6 | NA | TGTGCCAGCAGCACGGAAACGTTTAACATCGGGATTGCCTCTGAGCAGTTCTTC | CASSTETFNIGIASEQFF
TRBJ1-5 | TRBD1 | TRBV19 | NA | TGTGCCAGTAGTATGGGACAGGGGCAGCCCCAGCATTTT | CASSMGQGQPQHF